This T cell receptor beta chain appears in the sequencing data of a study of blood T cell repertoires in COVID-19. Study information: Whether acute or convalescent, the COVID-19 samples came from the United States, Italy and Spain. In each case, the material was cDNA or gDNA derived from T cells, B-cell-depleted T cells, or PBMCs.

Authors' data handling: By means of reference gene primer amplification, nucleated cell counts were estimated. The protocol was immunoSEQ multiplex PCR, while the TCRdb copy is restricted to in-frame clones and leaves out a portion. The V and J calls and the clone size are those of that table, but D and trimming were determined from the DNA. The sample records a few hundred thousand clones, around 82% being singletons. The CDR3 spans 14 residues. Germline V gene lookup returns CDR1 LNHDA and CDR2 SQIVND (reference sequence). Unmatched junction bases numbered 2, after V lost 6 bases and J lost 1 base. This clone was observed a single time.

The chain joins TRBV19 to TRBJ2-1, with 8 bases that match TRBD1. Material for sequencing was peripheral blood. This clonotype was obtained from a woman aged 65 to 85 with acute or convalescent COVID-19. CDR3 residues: CASSDRGSYNEQFF. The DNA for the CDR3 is TGTGCCAGTAGCGACAGGGGATCCTACAATGAGCAGTTCTTC.